The entry below describes one T cell receptor beta chain. Germline V gene sequence: CDR1 KGHSH, CDR2 LQKENI. The trim removed 8 bases at V and 3 bases at J, leaving 6 bases unmatched. The CDR3 covers 13 residues. This entry comes from a study of blood T cell repertoires in COVID-19. In the study overall: COVID-19 samples, acute and convalescent, were from the United States, Italy and Spain. Nucleic acid was either cDNA or gDNA, and it came from T cells, B-cell-depleted T cells, or PBMCs.

Measured with immunoSEQ multiplex PCR; TCRdb has only the in-frame clones, and not every one. This sample has about 200,000 clones; roughly 75% occur once, and the top ten carry around 5.8%. This receptor was taken from a woman aged 65 to 85 with acute or convalescent COVID-19. The genes are TRBV18 and TRBJ1-1, with 7 bases fitting TRBD1. Sequencing was done on a sample of peripheral blood. CDR3: CASSIGTDTEAFF. The CDR3 DNA sequence: TGTGCCAGCAGCATTGGGACAGACACTGAAGCTTTCTTT.